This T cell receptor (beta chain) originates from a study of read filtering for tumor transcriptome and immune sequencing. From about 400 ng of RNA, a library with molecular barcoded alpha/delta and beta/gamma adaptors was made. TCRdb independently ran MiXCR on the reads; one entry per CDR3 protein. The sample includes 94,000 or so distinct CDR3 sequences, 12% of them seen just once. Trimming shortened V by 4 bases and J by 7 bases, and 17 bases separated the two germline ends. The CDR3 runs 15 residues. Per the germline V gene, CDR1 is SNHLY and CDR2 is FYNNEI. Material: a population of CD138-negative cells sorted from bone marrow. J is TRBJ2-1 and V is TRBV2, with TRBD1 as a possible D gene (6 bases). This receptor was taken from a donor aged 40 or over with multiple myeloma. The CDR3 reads CASSVEVQQGNEQFF. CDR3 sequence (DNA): TGTGCCAGCAGTGTAGAAGTCCAACAGGGAAATGAGCAGTTCTTC.